Given below is one TCR beta chain in context. The target of this receptor is not known. A much larger clone is a single base away; this may be a read error. Library generation was performed with 5' RACE. The run used an Illumina HiSeq 2500. A second PCR of roughly 6 to 11 cycles was performed with a sample-barcoded 5' primer and a J-beta primer mix. A unique molecular identifier was introduced onto each TCR beta cDNA molecule by a template-switch 5' adaptor carrying 12 random nucleotides. Each sample yielded at least 3 million CDR3-containing paired-end reads. The Mint cDNA synthesis kit, primed by a TRBC-specific oligonucleotide, was used to synthesize first-strand cDNA from all RNA. Following uracil-DNA glycosylase treatment, a first 18-cycle PCR with universal primers M1SS and BC2_uni_R was performed on all cDNA. As for how the authors treated the data: Normalization of each sample was performed by random selection of 1 million high-quality reads, each carrying a distinct molecular identifier. Reads with shared molecular identifiers were discarded instead of being binned into consensus sequences. MiTCR, run with a Q25 quality threshold and the strictest error-elimination algorithm, handled CDR3 identification, clonotype clustering and error correction. Lower-bound total TCR beta diversity was estimated with a nonparametric unseen species model using Euler transformation. TCRdb itself trimmed the public reads at Q25 with fastp, ran MiXCR and retained productive beta chains. Merged by CDR3 protein, the rows form single entries marked with the most common genes and DNA. The V and J calls, along with clone size, are taken from TCRdb and not from the paper's own processing. The sample has around 670,000 distinct CDR3 sequences on record, about 28% of them singletons. The ten most abundant clones make up around a sixth of the sample.

The data are from a study of blood T cells in healthy people across ages (dated by TCRdb to between 2014 and 2016). About the investigation overall: Template switching captured roughly one uniquely barcoded TCR beta cDNA molecule per two T cells in model experiments. Using deep sequencing normalized with unique cDNA molecular identifiers, the study measured how TCR beta repertoire diversity changes with age. The donors were divided into four age groups: young (average around 15 years), middle-aged (about 40), aged (about 61) and long-lived (about 90). To avoid experimental bias, donors of different ages were distributed randomly across sequencing lanes. For two donors (one aged 18 to 30 and one aged 80 or older), the study analyzed two additional independent replicas of 1 million unique cDNA reads from the same blood draw. The investigation overall reported the following: Since profiling was done on bulk unsorted PBMCs, naive and antigen-experienced compartments could not be conclusively compared. There was a strong correlation between observed TCR beta diversity and the percentage of naive T cells measured by flow cytometry. Because the CMV infection status of the donors was unknown, age-related changes in expanded clonotypes may potentially have been confounded. Estimates of total diversity from one million sequenced T cells were regarded as lower bounds and underestimates. The long-lived group showed more naive CD4+ T cells, fewer expanded clones and increased TCR diversity than the aged group, suggesting age selection. Observed TCR beta diversity per million T cells fell roughly linearly with age, and a significant reduction was already apparent by age around 39.

The donors were roughly 40 Caucasian individuals from Russia, aged about 6 to 100 years, who were systemically healthy. Each donor gave ten milliliters of peripheral blood, collected into EDTA-treated Vacutainer tubes. PBMCs were isolated by Ficoll-Paque density-gradient centrifugation, with at least 6 million obtained per sample. Trizol reagent was used to extract total RNA from PBMCs, with at least 6 micrograms per sample. Naive CD45RAhigh/CD27high T cell percentages were measured by flow cytometry on a PBMC aliquot from every donor. For CDR1 and CDR2, the germline V gene lists MNHEY and SVGAGI. Inclusive of the bounding cysteine and phenylalanine, the CDR3 is 14 residues long. The entry retains the CDR3 DNA only, 42 bases that are in frame from base 1. Deletion took 6 bases off V and 8 bases off J, with a span of 19 bases between the germline ends.

Sequenced sample: blood. The rearranged segments are TRBV6-5 and TRBJ1-2, and the D gene may be TRBD1, 5 bases matching. The source of this sequence is a woman of 80 years or more in good health. The CDR3 is CASRYDGTAGGYTF. The nucleotide sequence reads as follows: TGTGCCAGCAGGTACGATGGGACGGCCGGAGGCTACACCTTC.